The present TCR beta chain was sequenced within a study of OX40 agonist ivuxolimab in advanced cancers. Context from the whole study: Ivuxolimab, which targeted the costimulatory receptor OX40 (CD134), was an agonistic, fully human IgG2 monoclonal antibody. Peripheral TCRbeta sequencing was intended to test whether TCR sequence diversity was altered and clonal T-cell expansion was caused by ivuxolimab. Intravenous ivuxolimab was administered to patients every 2 weeks at six dose levels: 0.01, 0.1, 0.3, 1.5, 3 and 10 mg/kg. In the dose-escalation cohort, approximately 82% of patients were male, and the mean age was roughly 60 years with a range of roughly 23 to 79. Patients were allowed to have had prior anti-PD-1, anti-PD-L1 or anti-CTLA-4 therapy, and more than 30% of the dose-escalation patients had previously received checkpoint inhibitors. Of the 50 to 55 patients in dose escalation, about 20 had hepatocellular carcinoma, about 15 had melanoma, 9 had renal cell carcinoma and 9 had head and neck cancer. Partial responses occurred in three dose-escalation patients: two with cutaneous melanoma and one with hepatocellular carcinoma. The monotherapy dose-escalation portion (N ≈ 52 patients) of the phase I ivuxolimab trial is reported in the paper.

This clone has a handful of counts. The clone's antigen remains unknown. Per-nucleotide qualities are absent, and no much larger clonotype sits a single base away. For sequencing of the TCRbeta CDR3 region, genomic DNA was extracted from the sorted cells. The immunoSEQ Assay was used to sequence the TCRbeta CDR3 regions. Imported from immuneACCESS, the table was reduced by TCRdb to in-frame sequences with V and J called. These copies leave out some clones; in studies compared against another copy, an unresolved V gene accounts for under half, and the cause of the remainder is not known. The sample profile shows tens of thousands of clones; about 89% of them were found once. The ten largest clones add up to 0.6% to 0.75% of the sample. The trial excluded patients who had a history of autoimmune disease or were on systemic immunosuppression. Peripheral blood for TCR sequencing was collected from all dose cohorts at baseline, on cycle 4 day 1, and on cycle 7 day 1. Samples came from an open-label, multicenter, first-in-human phase I dose-escalation trial of ivuxolimab. Adults with locally advanced or metastatic head and neck squamous cell, hepatocellular, melanoma or renal cell carcinoma were enrolled in the trial. CD4+ and CD8+ T cells were sorted separately from peripheral blood before TCR sequencing.

What the authors observed across the whole study: Low levels of normalized T-cell clonal expansion were also seen in some nonresponding patients. At doses from 0.1 to 3.0 mg/kg, clonal expansion was seen in both CD4+ and CD8+ blood T cells between baseline and week 6. The antigen specificity of the clonally expanded peripheral T cells was not determined. On average, CD8+ T cells showed more expanded clones than CD4+ T cells after ivuxolimab. In partial responders in the 0.1-3.0 mg/kg groups, normalized peripheral clonal expansion was found to be among the lowest, especially among CD8+ T cells.

Trimming takes 3 bases off V and 3 bases off J; junction bases not matched to a gene: 4. CDR1 and CDR2, per the germline V gene, are MNHEY and SVGAGI. Reading from cysteine to phenylalanine, the CDR3 counts 15 amino acids. The read is trimmed to its CDR3 DNA, 45 bases read in frame from base 1. The sample was CD4+ or CD8+ T cells sorted from blood, taken in a trial of the OX40 agonist ivuxolimab. The receptor's source is an adult with an advanced solid tumor such as melanoma, head and neck, liver or kidney cancer. This sequence uses TRBV6-5 and TRBJ1-4; TRBD1 agrees with 7 junctional bases. Here the CDR3 is given as CASSYRDSSNEKLFF. The bases read TGTGCCAGCAGTTATCGGGACAGTTCTAATGAAAAACTGTTTTTT.